This T cell receptor (beta chain) derives from a study of cytomegalovirus exposure and HLA in healthy donors. This clone was seen once. The antigen is unknown. Donors showed nominal health when sampled, although they likely had unrecorded immune exposures. Both 60 Vbeta primers and 13 Jbeta primers went into the PCR. Only in-frame clones appear in the TCRdb table, and some are missing; sequencing was by immunoSEQ multiplex PCR. This sample carries roughly 180,000 clones, around 74% of them seen once, and the ten largest clones take 2.9%. V lost 6 bases, J lost 5 bases, and 4 bases stayed unmatched. This CDR3 has 14 amino acids. CDR1 is LNHDA and CDR2 is SQIVND in the germline V gene (reference sequence). Study-level points and caveats: Differences between HLA loci emerged in a later analysis of TCR association rates, with DRB1 most and HLA-C fewest.

This sequence joins TRBV19 and TRBJ1-5, with 10 bases matching TRBD1. Input material: PBMCs. This TCR was recovered from a male donor in good health and CMV-seronegative. The CDR3 spells CASRPTGGDQPQHF. For the CDR3, the DNA is TGTGCCAGTAGGCCGACAGGGGGCGATCAGCCCCAGCATTTT.